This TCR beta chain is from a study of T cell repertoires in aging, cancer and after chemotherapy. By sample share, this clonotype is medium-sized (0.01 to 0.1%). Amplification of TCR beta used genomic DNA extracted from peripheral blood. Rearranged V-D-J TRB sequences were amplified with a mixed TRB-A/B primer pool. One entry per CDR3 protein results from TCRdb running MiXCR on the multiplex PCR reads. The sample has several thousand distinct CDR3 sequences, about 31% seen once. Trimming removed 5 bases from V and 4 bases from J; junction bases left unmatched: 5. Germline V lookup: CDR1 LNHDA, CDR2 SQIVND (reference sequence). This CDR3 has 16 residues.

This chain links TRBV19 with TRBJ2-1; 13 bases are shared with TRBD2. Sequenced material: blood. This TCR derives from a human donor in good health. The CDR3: CASSPPGLAGYNEQFF. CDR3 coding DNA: TGTGCCAGTAGTCCTCCGGGACTAGCGGGGTACAATGAGCAGTTCTTC.